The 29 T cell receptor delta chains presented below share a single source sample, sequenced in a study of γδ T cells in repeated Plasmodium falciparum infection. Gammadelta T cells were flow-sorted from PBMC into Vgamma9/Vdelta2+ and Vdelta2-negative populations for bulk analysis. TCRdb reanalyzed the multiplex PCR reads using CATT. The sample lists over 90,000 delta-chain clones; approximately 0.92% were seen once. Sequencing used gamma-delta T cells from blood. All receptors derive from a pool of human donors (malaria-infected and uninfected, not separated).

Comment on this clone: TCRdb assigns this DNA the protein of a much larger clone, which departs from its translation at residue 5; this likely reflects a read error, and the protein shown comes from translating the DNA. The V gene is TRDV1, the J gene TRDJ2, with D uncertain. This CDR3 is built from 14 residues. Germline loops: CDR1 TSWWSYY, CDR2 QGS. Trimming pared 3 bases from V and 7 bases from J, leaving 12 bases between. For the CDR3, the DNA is TGTGCTCTTGGGGACTCCGGATCGATAGCACAACTCTTCTTT. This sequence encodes CALGDSGSIAQLFF.

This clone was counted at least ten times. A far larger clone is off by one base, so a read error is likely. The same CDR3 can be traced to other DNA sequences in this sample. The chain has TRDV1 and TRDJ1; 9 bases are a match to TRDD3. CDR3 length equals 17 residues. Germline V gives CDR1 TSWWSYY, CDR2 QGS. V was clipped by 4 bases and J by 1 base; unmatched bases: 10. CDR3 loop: CALGVGAGGFSTDKLIF. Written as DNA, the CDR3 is TGTGCTCTTGGGGTCGGGGCTGGGGGATTCTCCACCGATAAACTCATCTTT.

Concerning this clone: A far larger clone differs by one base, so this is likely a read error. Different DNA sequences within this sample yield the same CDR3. The CDR3 spells CALGEPSYGVLLTDKLIF. In DNA, the CDR3 is TGTGCTCTTGGGGAACCCTCCTACGGGGTCCTACTCACCGATAAACTCATCTTT. The chain carries TRDV1 and TRDJ1, with a possible D match to TRDD2 (6 bases). The ends were cut back, 1 base at V and 1 base at J, with 19 bases in the middle. Germline lookup yields CDR1 TSWWSYY and CDR2 QGS. CDR3 size: 18 residues.

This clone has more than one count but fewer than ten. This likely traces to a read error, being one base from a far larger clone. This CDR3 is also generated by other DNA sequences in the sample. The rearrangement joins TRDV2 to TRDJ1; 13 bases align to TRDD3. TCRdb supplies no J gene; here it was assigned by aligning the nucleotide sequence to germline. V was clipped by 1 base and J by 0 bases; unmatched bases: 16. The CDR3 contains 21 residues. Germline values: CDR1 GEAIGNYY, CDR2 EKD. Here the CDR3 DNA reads TGTGCCTGTGACACGGTCTCCCGTCTGACTGGGGGATACGCGGACACCGATAAACTCATCTTT. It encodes CACDTVSRLTGGYADTDKLIF.

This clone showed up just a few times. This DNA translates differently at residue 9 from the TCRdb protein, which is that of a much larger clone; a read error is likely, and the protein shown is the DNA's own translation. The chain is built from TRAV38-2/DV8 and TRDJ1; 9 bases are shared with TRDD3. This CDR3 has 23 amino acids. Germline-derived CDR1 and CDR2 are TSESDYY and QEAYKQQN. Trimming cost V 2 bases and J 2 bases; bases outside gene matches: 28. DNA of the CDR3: TGTGCTTATAGGAGTAAGATTTCCTGCCTAGACCCTACTGGGGGACACGGGACCGATAAACTCATCTTT. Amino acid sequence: CAYRSKISCLDPTGGHGTDKLIF.

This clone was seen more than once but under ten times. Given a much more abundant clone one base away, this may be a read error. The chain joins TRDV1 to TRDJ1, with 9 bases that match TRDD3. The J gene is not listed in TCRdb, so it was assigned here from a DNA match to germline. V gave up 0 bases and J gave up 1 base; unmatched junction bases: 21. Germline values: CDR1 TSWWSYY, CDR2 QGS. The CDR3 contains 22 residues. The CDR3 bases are TGTGCTCTTGGGGAACTCTCCCTGCCCACCCTGGGGATACGACGAGGCACCGATAAACTCATCTTT. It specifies CALGELSLPTLGIRRGTDKLIF.

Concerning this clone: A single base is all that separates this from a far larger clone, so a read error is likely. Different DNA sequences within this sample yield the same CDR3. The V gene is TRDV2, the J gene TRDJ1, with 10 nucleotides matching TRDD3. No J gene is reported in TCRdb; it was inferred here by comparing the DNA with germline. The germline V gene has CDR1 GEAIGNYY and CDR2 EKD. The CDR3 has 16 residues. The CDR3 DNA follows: TGTGCCTGCGACAAGTCGATACTGGGGGATACCGATAAACTCATCTTT. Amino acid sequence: CACDKSILGDTDKLIF.

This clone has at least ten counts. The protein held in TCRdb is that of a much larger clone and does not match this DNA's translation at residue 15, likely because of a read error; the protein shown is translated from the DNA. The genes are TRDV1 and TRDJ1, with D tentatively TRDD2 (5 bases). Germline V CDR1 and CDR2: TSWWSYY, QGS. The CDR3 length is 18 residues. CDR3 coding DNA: TGTGCTCTTGGGGACTTTCCACCGTTTCCTGGTCGAACCGATGAACTCATCTTT. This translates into CALGDFPPFPGRTDELIF.

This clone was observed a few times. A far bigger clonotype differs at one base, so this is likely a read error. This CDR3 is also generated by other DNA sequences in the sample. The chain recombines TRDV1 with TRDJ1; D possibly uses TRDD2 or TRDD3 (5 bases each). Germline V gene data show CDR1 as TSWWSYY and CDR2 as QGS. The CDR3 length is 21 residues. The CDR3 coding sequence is TGTGCCCTTGGGGAACTAGAGGAAGTGCCCATGCCCTACTGGTACACCGATAAACTCATCTTT. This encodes CALGELEEVPMPYWYTDKLIF.

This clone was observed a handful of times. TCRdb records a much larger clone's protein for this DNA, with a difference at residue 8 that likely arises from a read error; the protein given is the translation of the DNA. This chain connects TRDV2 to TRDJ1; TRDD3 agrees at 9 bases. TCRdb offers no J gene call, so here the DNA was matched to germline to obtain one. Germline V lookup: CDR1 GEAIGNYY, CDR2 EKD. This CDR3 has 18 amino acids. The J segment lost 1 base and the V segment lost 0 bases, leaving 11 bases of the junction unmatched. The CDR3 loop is CACDTLARGYARTDKLIF. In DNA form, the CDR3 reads TGTGCCTGTGACACCCTGGCTAGGGGATACGCCCGCACCGATAAACTCATCTTT.

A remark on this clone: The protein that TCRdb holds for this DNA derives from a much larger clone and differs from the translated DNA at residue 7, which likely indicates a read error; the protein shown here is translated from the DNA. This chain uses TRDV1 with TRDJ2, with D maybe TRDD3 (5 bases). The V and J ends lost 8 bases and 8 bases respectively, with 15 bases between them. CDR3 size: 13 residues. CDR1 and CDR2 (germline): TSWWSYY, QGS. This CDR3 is CALSRDRGAQLFF. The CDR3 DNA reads TGTGCTCTTTCAAGGGACCGGGGGGCACAACTCTTCTTT.

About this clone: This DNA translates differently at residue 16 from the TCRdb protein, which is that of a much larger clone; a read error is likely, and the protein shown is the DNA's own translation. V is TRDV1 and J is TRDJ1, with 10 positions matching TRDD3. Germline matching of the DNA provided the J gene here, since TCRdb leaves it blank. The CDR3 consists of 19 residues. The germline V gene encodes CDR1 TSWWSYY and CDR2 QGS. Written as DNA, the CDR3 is TGTGCTCTTGGGGACCTTTGTGGGGGATACAAGGGGCATACCGATGAACTCATCTTT. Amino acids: CALGDLCGGYKGHTDELIF.

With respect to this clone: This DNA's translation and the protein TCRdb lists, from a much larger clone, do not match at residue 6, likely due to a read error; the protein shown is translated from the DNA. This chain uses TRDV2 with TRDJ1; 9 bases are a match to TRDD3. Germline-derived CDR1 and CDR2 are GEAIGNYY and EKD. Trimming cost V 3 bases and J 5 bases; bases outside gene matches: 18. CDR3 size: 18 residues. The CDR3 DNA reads TGTGCCTGTGACGCCAGCGGTACTGGGGGACTCAAGGTGGATAAACTCATCTTT. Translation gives CACDASGTGGLKVDKLIF.

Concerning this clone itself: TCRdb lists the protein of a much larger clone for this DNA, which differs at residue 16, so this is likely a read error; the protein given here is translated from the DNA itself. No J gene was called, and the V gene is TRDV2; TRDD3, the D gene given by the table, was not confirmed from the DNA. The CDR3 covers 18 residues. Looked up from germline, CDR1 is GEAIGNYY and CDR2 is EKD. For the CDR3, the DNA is TGTGCCTGTGACACCGCGAGATTGTGGGGGCACAATGTCAAAAAACCCATCTTT. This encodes CACDTARLWGHNVKKPIF.

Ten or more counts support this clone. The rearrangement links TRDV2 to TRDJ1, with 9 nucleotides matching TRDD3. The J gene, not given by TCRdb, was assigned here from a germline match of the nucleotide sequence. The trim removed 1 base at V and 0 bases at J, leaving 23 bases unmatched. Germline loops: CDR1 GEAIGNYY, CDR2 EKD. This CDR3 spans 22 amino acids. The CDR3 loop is CACDTAFQLTGGPPANTDKLIF. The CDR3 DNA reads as TGTGCCTGTGACACGGCCTTTCAACTTACTGGGGGACCCCCGGCCAACACCGATAAACTCATCTTT.

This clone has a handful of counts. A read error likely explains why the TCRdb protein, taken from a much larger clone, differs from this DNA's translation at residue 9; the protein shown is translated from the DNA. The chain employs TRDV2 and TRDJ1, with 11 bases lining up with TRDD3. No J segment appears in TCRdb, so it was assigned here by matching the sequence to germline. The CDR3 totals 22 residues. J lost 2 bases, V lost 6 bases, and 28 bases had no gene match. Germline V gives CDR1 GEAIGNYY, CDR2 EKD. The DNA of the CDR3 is TGTGCCTGTTGGCATCCTACGTCTACTAGGTCTACTGGGGGATATTTTACCGATAAACTCATCTTT. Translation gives CACWHPTSTRSTGGYFTDKLIF.

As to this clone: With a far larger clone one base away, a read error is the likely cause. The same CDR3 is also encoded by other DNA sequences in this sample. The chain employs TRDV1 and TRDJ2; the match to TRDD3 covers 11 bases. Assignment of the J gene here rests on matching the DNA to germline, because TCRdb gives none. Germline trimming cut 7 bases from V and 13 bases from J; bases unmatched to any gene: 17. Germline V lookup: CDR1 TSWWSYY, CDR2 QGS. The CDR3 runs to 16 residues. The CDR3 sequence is CALEPLGDTGAARLFF. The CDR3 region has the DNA TGTGCTCTTGAACCCCTGGGGGATACCGGAGCAGCGCGACTCTTCTTT.

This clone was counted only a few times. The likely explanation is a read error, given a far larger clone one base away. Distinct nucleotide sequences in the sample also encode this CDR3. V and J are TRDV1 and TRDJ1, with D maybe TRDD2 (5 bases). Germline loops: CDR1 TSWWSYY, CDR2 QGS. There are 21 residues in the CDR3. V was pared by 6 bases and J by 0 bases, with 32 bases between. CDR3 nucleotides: TGTGCTCTTGGTCCTAGGAGGTCCCGGGTTGACCCGACCTCGTACACCGATAAACTCATCTTT. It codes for CALGPRRSRVDPTSYTDKLIF.

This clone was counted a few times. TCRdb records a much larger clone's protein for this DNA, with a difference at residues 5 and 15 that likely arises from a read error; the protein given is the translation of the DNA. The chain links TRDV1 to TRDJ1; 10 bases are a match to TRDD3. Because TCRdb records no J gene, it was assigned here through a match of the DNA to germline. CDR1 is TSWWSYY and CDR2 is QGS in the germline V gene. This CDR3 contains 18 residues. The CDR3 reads CALGKLPPNGGYKDRLIF. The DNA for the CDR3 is TGTGCTCTTGGGAAACTACCTCCTAATGGGGGATACAAGGATAGACTCATCTTT.

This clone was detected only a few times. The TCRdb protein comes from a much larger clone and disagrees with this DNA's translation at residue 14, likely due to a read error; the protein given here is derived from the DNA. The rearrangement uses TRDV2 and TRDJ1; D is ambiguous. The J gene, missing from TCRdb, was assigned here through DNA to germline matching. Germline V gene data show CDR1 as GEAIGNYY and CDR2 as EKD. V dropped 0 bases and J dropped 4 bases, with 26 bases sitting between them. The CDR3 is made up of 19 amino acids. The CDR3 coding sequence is TGTGCCTGTGACACCGTCGCCGCGACCCCTAACACCTCCCACGATAAACTCATCTTT. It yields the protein CACDTVAATPNTSHDKLIF.

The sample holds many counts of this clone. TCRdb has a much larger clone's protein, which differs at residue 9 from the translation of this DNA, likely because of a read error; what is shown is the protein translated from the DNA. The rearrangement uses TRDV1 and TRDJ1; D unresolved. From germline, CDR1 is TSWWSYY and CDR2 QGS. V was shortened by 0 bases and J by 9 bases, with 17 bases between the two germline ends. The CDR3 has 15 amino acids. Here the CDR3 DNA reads TGTGCTCTTGGGGAACTAAGAGGATTCCACGCTGAACTCATCTTT. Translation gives CALGELRGFHAELIF.

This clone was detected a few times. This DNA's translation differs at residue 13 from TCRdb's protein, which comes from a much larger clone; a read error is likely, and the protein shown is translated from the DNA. This chain's CDR3 is CACDTSHPLGDKHTDKLIF. DNA for the CDR3: TGTGCCTGTGACACCTCTCATCCCTTGGGGGATAAGCACACCGATAAACTCATCTTT. This sequence joins TRDV2 and TRDJ1; 9 nucleotides align to TRDD3. Trimming cost V 0 bases and J 0 bases; bases outside gene matches: 13. Germline CDR1 GEAIGNYY, CDR2 EKD. CDR3 length: 19 residues.

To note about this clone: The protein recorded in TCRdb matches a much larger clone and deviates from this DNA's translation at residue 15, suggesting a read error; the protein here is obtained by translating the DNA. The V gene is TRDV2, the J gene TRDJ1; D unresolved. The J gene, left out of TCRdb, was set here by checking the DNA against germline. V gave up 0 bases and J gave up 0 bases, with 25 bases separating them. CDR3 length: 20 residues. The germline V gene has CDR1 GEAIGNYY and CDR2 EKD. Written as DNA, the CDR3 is TGTGCCTGTGACACCATCCTGGCCAGCCCCCAAAACTACTACACCGATAAACTCATCTTT. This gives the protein CACDTILASPQNYYTDKLIF.

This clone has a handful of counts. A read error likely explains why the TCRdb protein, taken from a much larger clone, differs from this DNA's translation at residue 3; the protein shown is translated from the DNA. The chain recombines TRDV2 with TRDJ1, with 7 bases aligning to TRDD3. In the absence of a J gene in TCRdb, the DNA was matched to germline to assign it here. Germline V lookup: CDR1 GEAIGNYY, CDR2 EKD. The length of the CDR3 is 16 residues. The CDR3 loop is CAYDSVGELYTDKLIF. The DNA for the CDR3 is TGTGCCTATGACTCGGTGGGGGAATTATACACCGATAAACTCATCTTT.

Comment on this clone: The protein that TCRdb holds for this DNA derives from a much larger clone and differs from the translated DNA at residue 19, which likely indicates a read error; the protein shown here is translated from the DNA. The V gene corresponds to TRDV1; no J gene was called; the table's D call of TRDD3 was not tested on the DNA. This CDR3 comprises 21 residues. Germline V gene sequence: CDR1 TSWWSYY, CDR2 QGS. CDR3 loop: CALGEPSIWGIRVSPTDKPIF. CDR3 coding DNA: TGTGCTCTTGGGGAACCCTCCATCTGGGGGATACGCGTATCCCCCACCGATAAACCCATCTTT.

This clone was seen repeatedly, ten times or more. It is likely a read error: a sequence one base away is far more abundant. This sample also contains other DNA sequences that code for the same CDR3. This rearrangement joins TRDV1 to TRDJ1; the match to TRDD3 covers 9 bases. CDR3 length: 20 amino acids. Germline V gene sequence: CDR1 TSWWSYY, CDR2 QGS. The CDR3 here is CALGAPQRLGDCPSTDKLIF. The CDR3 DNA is TGTGCTCTTGGGGCCCCTCAACGTCTGGGGGATTGCCCGAGCACCGATAAACTCATCTTC.

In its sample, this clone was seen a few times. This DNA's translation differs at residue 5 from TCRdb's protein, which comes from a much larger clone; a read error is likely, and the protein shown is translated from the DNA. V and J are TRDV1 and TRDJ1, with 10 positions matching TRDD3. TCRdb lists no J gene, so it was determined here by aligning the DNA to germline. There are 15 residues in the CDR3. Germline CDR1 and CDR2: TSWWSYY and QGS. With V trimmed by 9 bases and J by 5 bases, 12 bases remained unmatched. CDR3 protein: CALAPGDTGVDKLIF. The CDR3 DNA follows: TGTGCTCTCGCCCCGGGGGATACGGGAGTTGATAAACTCATCTTT.

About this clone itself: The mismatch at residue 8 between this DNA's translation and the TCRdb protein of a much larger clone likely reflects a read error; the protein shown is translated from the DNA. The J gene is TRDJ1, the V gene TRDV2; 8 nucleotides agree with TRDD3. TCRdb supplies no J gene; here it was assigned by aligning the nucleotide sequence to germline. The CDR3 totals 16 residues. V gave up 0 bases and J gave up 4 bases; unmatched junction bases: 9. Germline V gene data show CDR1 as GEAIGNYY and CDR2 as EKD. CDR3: CACDTLTWGTLDKLIF. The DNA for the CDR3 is TGTGCCTGTGACACCCTCACCTGGGGGACTCTCGATAAACTCATCTTT.

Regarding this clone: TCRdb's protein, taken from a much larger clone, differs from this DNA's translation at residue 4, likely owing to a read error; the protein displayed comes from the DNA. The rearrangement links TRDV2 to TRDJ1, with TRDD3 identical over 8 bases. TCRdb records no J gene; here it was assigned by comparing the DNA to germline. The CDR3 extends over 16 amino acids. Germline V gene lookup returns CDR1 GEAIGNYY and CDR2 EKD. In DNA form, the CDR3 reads TGTGCCTGTAACACACTGGGGGCCCGAGGGGCCGATAAACTCATCTTT. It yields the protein CACNTLGARGADKLIF.